This TCR beta chain appears in the sequencing data of a study of cytomegalovirus exposure and HLA in healthy donors. The length of the CDR3 is 14 residues. Germline-derived CDR1 and CDR2 are SEHNR and FQNEAQ (reference sequence). V dropped 5 bases and J dropped 3 bases, with 14 bases sitting between them. The PCR contained 60 Vbeta and 13 Jbeta primers. Method: immunoSEQ multiplex PCR; TCRdb's copy keeps in-frame clones and lacks some. The sample totals around 100,000 clones. The donors, nominally healthy at sampling, likely had unrecorded immune exposures. The chain is built from TRBV7-9 and TRBJ2-7, with D possibly matching TRBD1 (6 bases). What was sequenced was PBMCs. This TCR came from a man aged 40-49 years in good health and CMV-seropositive. The CDR3 protein is CASSPQGISYEQYF. The CDR3 region has the DNA TGTGCCAGCAGCCCACAGGGTATAAGCTACGAGCAGTACTTC.